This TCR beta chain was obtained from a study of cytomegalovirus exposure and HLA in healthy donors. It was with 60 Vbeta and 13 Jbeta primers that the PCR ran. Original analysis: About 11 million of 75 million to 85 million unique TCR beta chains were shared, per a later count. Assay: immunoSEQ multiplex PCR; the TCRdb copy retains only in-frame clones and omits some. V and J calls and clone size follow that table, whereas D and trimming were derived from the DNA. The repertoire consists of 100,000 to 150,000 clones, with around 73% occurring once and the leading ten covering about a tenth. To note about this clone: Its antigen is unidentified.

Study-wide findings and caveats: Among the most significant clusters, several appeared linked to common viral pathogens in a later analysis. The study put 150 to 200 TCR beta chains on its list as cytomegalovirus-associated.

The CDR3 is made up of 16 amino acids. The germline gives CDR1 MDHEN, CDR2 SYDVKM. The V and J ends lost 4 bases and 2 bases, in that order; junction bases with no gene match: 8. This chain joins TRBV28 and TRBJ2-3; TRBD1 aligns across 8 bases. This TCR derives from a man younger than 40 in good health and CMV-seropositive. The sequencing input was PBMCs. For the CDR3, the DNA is TGTGCCAGCAGTTCGACAAAGGGACAGGACACAGATACGCAGTATTTT. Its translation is CASSSTKGQDTDTQYF.